A single sample is the source of the 21 T cell receptor beta chains below, sequenced in a study of T cells in localized non-small cell lung cancer (dated by TCRdb to between 2020 and 2021). Libraries were prepared through the immunoSEQ multiplex PCR assay. TCRdb carries this immuneACCESS record with in-frame sequences only. Its versions omit some clonotypes, under half of them owing to an unresolved V gene in the studies checked, with the rest unexplained. Counted in this sample were roughly 35,000 clones; 85% to 95% of them appeared once. The biggest ten clones account for 7.9% of the sample. Sequences were derived from peripheral blood, sampled before any cancer treatment. These receptors were obtained from a female donor at least 60 years old with stage I lung adenocarcinoma.

The chain combines TRBV7-2 with TRBJ2-7, with D unresolved. Trimming cost V 5 bases and J 2 bases, with 7 bases left between them. This CDR3 spans 12 amino acids. Germline CDR1 SGHTA, CDR2 FQGNSA. Here the CDR3 reads CASSQNPYEQYV. The CDR3 DNA reads as TGTGCCAGCAGCCAGAACCCCTACGAGCAGTACGTC.

The CDR3 nucleotides read TGTGCCAGTAGTCAAGAGGGGGGTTACGAGCAGTACGTC. Residues: CASSQEGGYEQYV. The chain is built from TRBV19 and TRBJ2-7, with D possibly called TRBD1 or TRBD2 (6 bases each). With 5 bases removed from V and 4 bases from J, the gap between germline ends came to 12 bases. CDR1 LNHDA and CDR2 SQIVND come from the germline V gene (reference sequence). There are 13 residues in the CDR3.

The chain has TRBV5-1 and TRBJ1-5; 7 positions match TRBD1. Germline assignment: CDR1 SGHRS and CDR2 YFSETQ. The junction had 10 bases not matched to a gene; V was cut back by 7 bases and J by 3 bases. The CDR3 spans 15 residues. The CDR3 DNA is TGCGCCAGCCGCCGAGGAGGGGGCACCAATCAGCCCCAGCATTTT. Translation: CASRRGGGTNQPQHF.

There are a few counts of this clone. The J gene is TRBJ1-1, the V gene TRBV19; tentatively, D is TRBD1 (6 bases). The germline CDR1 and CDR2 sequences are LNHDA and SQIVND (reference sequence). Trimming stripped 1 base from V and 5 bases from J, with 8 bases between. This CDR3 is 13 amino acids long. The CDR3 protein is CASSIGGGTEAFF. The CDR3 nucleotides are TGTGCCAGTAGTATAGGAGGGGGGACTGAAGCTTTCTTT.

The chain has TRBV7-9 and TRBJ1-2; D is ambiguous. Trimming removed 0 bases at V and 0 bases at J, with 8 bases between. The CDR3 consists of 15 residues. CDR1 is SEHNR, CDR2 FQNEAQ, per germline (reference sequence). This chain's CDR3 is CASSLASSTNYGYTF. CDR3 in DNA: TGTGCCAGCAGCTTAGCCAGCTCCACTAACTATGGCTACACCTTC.

V gene TRBV25-1 combines with J gene TRBJ1-4, with 10 bases matching TRBD1. After removal of 3 bases from V and 7 bases from J, the junction contained 11 bases not matched to a gene. Germline V gene lookup returns CDR1 MGHDK and CDR2 SYGVNS. CDR3 length equals 17 residues. CDR3 sequence (DNA): TGTGCCAGCAGTGATTCCCTAGGGACAGGGGTTGGTGAAAAACTGTTTTTT. Its translation is CASSDSLGTGVGEKLFF.

The chain combines TRBV5-6 with TRBJ2-3; D remains unclear. Trimming stripped 0 bases from V and 0 bases from J, with 11 bases between. This CDR3 is built from 16 residues. The germline V gene has CDR1 SGHDT and CDR2 YYEEEE. In nucleotides, the CDR3 is TGTGCCAGCAGCTTGGGGCCGCGAGCTAGCACAGATACGCAGTATTTT. Amino acids: CASSLGPRASTDTQYF.

The gene calls are TRBV7-2 and TRBJ2-1; maybe TRBD1 (6 bases). This CDR3 has 15 residues. Germline CDR1 reads SGHTA; CDR2 reads FQGNSA. Trimming pared 4 bases from V and 7 bases from J, leaving 17 bases between. The CDR3 is CASSSGPPGDNEQFF. The CDR3 nucleotides read TGTGCCAGCAGCTCGGGACCCCCAGGGGATAATGAGCAGTTCTTC.

The CDR3 loop is CASSPGDSASYEQYF. The CDR3 DNA reads TGCGCCAGCAGCCCGGGGGACAGTGCCTCCTACGAGCAGTACTTC. This rearrangement joins TRBV5-1 to TRBJ2-7; a weak D match, TRBD1 (7 bases). This CDR3 is 15 amino acids long. Germline assignment: CDR1 SGHRS and CDR2 YFSETQ. The germline V and J ends were trimmed by 4 bases and 0 bases, with 14 bases remaining between them.

The CDR3 region is CASSQENVQSNQPQHF. For the CDR3, the DNA is TGCGCCAGCAGCCAAGAAAACGTCCAGTCCAATCAGCCCCAGCATTTT. V usage is TRBV4-1 and J usage is TRBJ1-5; D uncertain. Germline-derived CDR1 and CDR2 are MGHRA and YSYEKL. V shed 0 bases and J shed 3 bases, with 12 bases lying between them. This CDR3 contains 16 residues.

The chain recombines TRBV28 with TRBJ1-2, with 8 positions matching TRBD1. The CDR3 length is 16 residues. The V segment lost 3 bases and the J segment 8 bases; nucleotides outside the gene matches: 14. Per germline, CDR1 MDHEN and CDR2 SYDVKM. CDR3 region: CASSFGQGFGEGGYTF. CDR3 nucleotides: TGTGCCAGCAGTTTCGGACAGGGATTTGGTGAAGGCGGCTACACCTTC.

In its sample, this clone was seen once. This sequence joins TRBV28 and TRBJ2-3; 8 bases agree with TRBD2. V trimming: 5 bases; J trimming: 5 bases; junction bases outside the gene matches: 3. CDR3 length: 13 residues. Per the germline V gene, CDR1 is MDHEN and CDR2 is SYDVKM. The CDR3: CASSLGREDTQYF. The CDR3 DNA reads TGTGCCAGCAGTCTCGGGAGGGAAGATACGCAGTATTTT.

The chain links TRBV19 to TRBJ2-1, with TRBD2 as a possible D gene (6 bases). Trimming took 7 bases from V and 5 from J, leaving 12 bases between them. This CDR3 comprises 13 residues. Germline loops: CDR1 LNHDA, CDR2 SQIVND (reference sequence). CDR3: CASNRGIHNEQFF. The DNA for the CDR3 is TGTGCCAGTAACCGGGGGATACACAATGAGCAGTTCTTC.

The chain carries TRBV9 and TRBJ2-1, with 10 bases that match TRBD1. The germline gives CDR1 SGDLS, CDR2 YYNGEE. The CDR3 totals 16 residues. V lost 2 bases to trimming and J lost 2 bases; unmatched junction nucleotides: 4. DNA for the CDR3: TGTGCCAGCAGCGTCGCCGGGACAGGGGCCTACAATGAGCAGTTCTTC. Protein sequence: CASSVAGTGAYNEQFF.

The rearrangement joins TRBV28 to TRBJ1-2; unclear D gene. The CDR3 is 13 amino acids. The V end lost 3 bases, the J end lost 3 bases, and 8 bases lay between the germline ends. The germline gives CDR1 MDHEN, CDR2 SYDVKM. CDR3 DNA sequence: TGTGCCAGCAGTTTTTTCGGTGACTATGGCTACACCTTC. Amino acids: CASSFFGDYGYTF.

V usage is TRBV13 and J usage is TRBJ2-3; tentatively, D is TRBD1 (6 bases). Per germline, CDR1 PRHDT and CDR2 FYEKMQ (reference sequence). Trimming took 11 bases from V and 2 from J, leaving 14 bases between them. This CDR3 is 13 amino acids long. The CDR3: CAGKDSSTDTQYF. In DNA form, the CDR3 reads TGTGCCGGAAAGGACAGTTCCACAGATACGCAGTATTTT.

The chain uses TRBV19 and TRBJ2-7; TRBD1 matches 10 bases. The CDR3 extends over 18 amino acids. Trimming cost V 6 bases and J 0 bases; bases outside gene matches: 14. The germline V gene has CDR1 LNHDA and CDR2 SQIVND (reference sequence). The CDR3 DNA is TGTGCCAGTAGCAATTTCGGGACAGGGGCACTCCCCTCCTACGAGCAGTACGTC. Translated, it gives CASSNFGTGALPSYEQYV.

This clone was counted once. This rearrangement joins TRBV19 to TRBJ2-5; D possibly uses TRBD1 or TRBD2 (5 bases each). This CDR3 is built from 14 residues. CDR1 and CDR2 (germline): LNHDA, SQIVND (reference sequence). Trimming shortened V by 4 bases and J by 5 bases, and 14 bases separated the two germline ends. CDR3 DNA sequence: TGTGCCAGTAGTACCGGGGCCAGATCGGAGACCCAGTACTTC. This gives the protein CASSTGARSETQYF. Full variable domain (missing parts from reference TRBV19 and TRBJ2-5): DGGITQSPKYLFRKEGQNVTLSCEQNLNHDAMYWYRQDPGQGLRLIYYSQIVNDFQKGDIAEGYSVSREKKESFPLTVTSAQKNPTAFYLCASSTGARSETQYFGPGTRLLVL.

The V gene is TRBV7-9, the J gene TRBJ1-5, with 7 bases fitting TRBD1. Germline CDR1 and CDR2: SEHNR and FQNEAQ (reference sequence). V was pared by 5 bases and J by 6 bases, with 7 bases of the junction left unmatched. The CDR3 runs 14 residues. CDR3 DNA: TGTGCCAGCAGCGGGACAGCCCGGGGTCAGCCCCAGCATTTT. This translates into CASSGTARGQPQHF.

The CDR3 here is CASSEITGGLHEQYF. The CDR3 coding sequence is TGTGCCAGCAGTGAAATTACGGGGGGGCTCCACGAGCAGTACTTC. The chain is built from TRBV25-1 and TRBJ2-7; TRBD2 matches at 8 bases. The CDR3 extends over 15 amino acids. Germline lookup yields CDR1 MGHDK and CDR2 SYGVNS. J was trimmed by 5 bases and V by 2 bases; bases with no gene match: 8.

The chain combines TRBV14 with TRBJ1-1; D perhaps matches TRBD1 (5 bases). The V and J ends lost 6 bases and 1 base respectively, with 15 bases between them. The germline CDR1 and CDR2 sequences are SGHDN and FVKESK. The CDR3 contains 15 residues. The CDR3 bases are TGTGCCAGCAGGACTTCGGCAGGGTGGAACACTGAAGCTTTCTTT. Translation: CASRTSAGWNTEAFF.